These 2 T cell receptor beta chains came from one sample sequenced in a study of cytomegalovirus exposure and HLA in healthy donors. Primers included in the PCR were 60 Vbeta and 13 Jbeta primers. Produced via immunoSEQ multiplex PCR; TCRdb's table is partial and in-frame only. Among fewer than 110,000 clones listed, around 76% were seen once. The specimen was PBMCs. These receptor sequences come from a man between 18 and 35 years old in good health and CMV-seronegative.

The genes are TRBV15 and TRBJ1-4, with TRBD1 as a possible D gene (5 bases). The CDR3 extends over 15 amino acids. Between the trimmed V and J ends, which lost 5 bases and 10 bases, there was a span of 20 bases. Germline CDR1 LNHNV, CDR2 YYDKDF (reference sequence). The CDR3 is CATSPGPWHTGKLFF. In DNA, the CDR3 is TGTGCCACCAGCCCCGGTCCATGGCATACAGGAAAACTGTTTTTT.

V and J are TRBV10-3 and TRBJ1-5, with no clear D. The CDR3 consists of 13 residues. The V gene lost 4 bases and the J gene lost 0 bases, with 4 bases spanning the gap. Germline CDR1 and CDR2: ENHRY and SYGVKD. The chain's CDR3 is CAISGDSNQPQHF. In DNA, the CDR3 is TGTGCCATCAGTGGAGATAGCAATCAGCCCCAGCATTTT.